Listed here are 32 T cell receptor beta chains from one sample, sequenced in a study of long-term antiretroviral therapy in people with HIV. The immunoSEQ assay was v3.0, run at survey level. Sequenced by immunoSEQ multiplex PCR; TCRdb stores in-frame clones only, minus some. The data contain 25,000 to 30,000 clones, about 82% of them seen just once; the ten biggest clones take up around 4.9%. The sequencing here drew on unsorted PBMCs, taken 0.8 years after starting antiretroviral therapy. These receptors were collected from a woman aged 25 to 39 with HIV.

This clone turned up a few times. This chain links TRBV15 with TRBJ1-5; D uncertain. V was cut by 0 bases and J by 3 bases, with 9 bases left in between. Per the germline V gene, CDR1 is LNHNV and CDR2 is YYDKDF (reference sequence). There are 15 residues in the CDR3. The CDR3 loop is CATSRDGVFNQPQHF. Written as DNA, the CDR3 is TGTGCCACCAGCAGAGATGGGGTTTTCAATCAGCCCCAGCATTTT.

The chain is built from TRBV13 and TRBJ1-1, with D uncertain. CDR1 is PRHDT and CDR2 is FYEKMQ in the germline V gene (reference sequence). Trimming removed 2 bases from V and 0 bases from J, with 10 bases in between. This CDR3 has 15 residues. In nucleotides, the CDR3 is TGTGCCAGCAGCTTATATGATGCATTGAACACTGAAGCTTTCTTT. It encodes CASSLYDALNTEAFF.

This sequence joins TRBV7-8 and TRBJ2-5, with TRBD1 as a possible D gene (6 bases). This CDR3 spans 15 amino acids. Germline CDR1 reads SGHVS; CDR2 reads FQNEAQ. With 1 base removed from V and 7 bases from J, the gap between germline ends came to 16 bases. CDR3 in amino acids: CASSLGEKQGTTQYF. CDR3 nucleotide sequence: TGTGCCAGCAGCTTAGGGGAGAAACAGGGAACGACCCAGTACTTC. Full variable domain (rest looked up from reference TRBV7-8 and TRBJ2-5): GAGVSQSPRYKVAKRGQDVALRCDPISGHVSLFWYQQALGQGPEFLTYFQNEAQLDKSGLPSDRFFAERPEGSVSTLKIQRTQQEDSAVYLCASSLGEKQGTTQYFGPGTRLLVL.

J is TRBJ1-4 and V is TRBV7-2; D is perhaps TRBD1 (6 bases). The CDR3 runs 15 residues. V gave up 0 bases and J gave up 7 bases, with 12 bases separating them. Germline V lookup: CDR1 SGHTA, CDR2 FQGNSA. The CDR3 coding sequence is TGTGCCAGCAGCTTAGCGTTAGGGGGGAGTGAAAAACTGTTTTTT. Amino acids: CASSLALGGSEKLFF.

This sequence joins TRBV9 and TRBJ1-1; maybe TRBD1 (5 bases). V lost 0 bases, J lost 3 bases, and 6 bases lay in between. The length of the CDR3 is 13 residues. Germline loops: CDR1 SGDLS, CDR2 YYNGEE. For the CDR3, the DNA is TGTGCCAGCAGCGTAGGGGGCGACACTGAAGCTTTCTTT. Translation: CASSVGGDTEAFF.

The V and J genes are TRBV5-1 and TRBJ2-3; D might be TRBD2 (6 bases). Germline CDR1 is SGHRS and CDR2 is YFSETQ. The CDR3 totals 15 residues. The ends were cut back, 0 bases at V and 2 bases at J, with 10 bases in the middle. The CDR3 region has the DNA TGCGCCAGCAGCTTGGCTTCGCGGGACACAGATACGCAGTATTTT. Its translation: CASSLASRDTDTQYF.

This rearrangement joins TRBV7-2 to TRBJ2-5; no definite D call. CDR1 is SGHTA, CDR2 FQGNSA, per germline. V gave up 2 bases and J gave up 5 bases, with 6 bases separating them. The CDR3 length is 12 residues. CDR3 in amino acids: CASSLFRETQYF. The CDR3 coding sequence is TGTGCCAGCAGCTTATTCCGGGAGACCCAGTACTTC.

This chain uses TRBV5-4 with TRBJ2-3; D perhaps matches TRBD1 (6 bases). V was clipped by 2 bases and J by 4 bases, with 17 bases between them. The CDR3 spans 16 residues. CDR1 SGHNT and CDR2 YYREEE come from the germline V gene (reference sequence). The CDR3 DNA is TGTGCCAGCAGCTTACCGGCAGGGGTGAGCTCAGATACGCAGTATTTT. Protein: CASSLPAGVSSDTQYF.

The CDR3 loop is CASSPIQVGETQYF. The CDR3 nucleotides read TGTGCCAGCAGTCCTATCCAGGTCGGAGAGACCCAGTACTTC. V gene TRBV2 combines with J gene TRBJ2-5; D not certain. This CDR3 is built from 14 residues. Germline V lookup: CDR1 SNHLY, CDR2 FYNNEI. V dropped 5 bases and J dropped 4 bases, with 14 bases sitting between them.

The chain couples TRBV19 to TRBJ2-1, with 8 bases lining up with TRBD1. Germline V CDR1 and CDR2: LNHDA, SQIVND (reference sequence). V lost 7 bases to trimming and J lost 7 bases; unmatched junction nucleotides: 12. The CDR3 has 15 amino acids. The CDR3 here is CASKQATGVRNEQFF. CDR3 in DNA: TGTGCCAGTAAGCAAGCGACAGGGGTGAGGAATGAGCAGTTCTTC.

The chain uses TRBV9 and TRBJ1-4; perhaps TRBD1 as D (6 bases). The CDR3 is 15 residues long. CDR1 and CDR2 (germline): SGDLS, YYNGEE. Trimming left V 2 bases short and J 8 bases short, with 16 bases between. CDR3 nucleotide sequence: TGTGCCAGCAGCGTCTCGGGAGGCCAGGGGGAAAAACTGTTTTTT. It encodes CASSVSGGQGEKLFF. The full variable domain, rest sourced from reference TRBV9 and TRBJ1-4, is DSGVTQTPKHLITATGQRVTLRCSPRSGDLSVYWYQQSLDQGLQFLIQYYNGEERAKGNILERFSAQQFPDLHSELNLSSLELGDSALYFCASSVSGGQGEKLFFGSGTQLSVL.

The chain links TRBV7-3 to TRBJ2-3; D not certain. V lost 4 bases and J lost 0, with 2 bases in between. CDR1 is SGHTA, CDR2 FQGTGA, per germline. The CDR3 extends over 12 amino acids. CDR3: CASSSSTDTQYF. The CDR3 coding sequence is TGTGCCAGCAGCTCAAGCACAGATACGCAGTATTTT.

The chain joins TRBV28 to TRBJ1-2; D gene unclear. V shed 4 bases and J shed 2 bases, with 2 bases lying between them. The germline V gene encodes CDR1 MDHEN and CDR2 SYDVKM. The CDR3 sequence is 11 residues long. The chain's CDR3 is CASSSNYGYTF. The DNA for the CDR3 is TGTGCCAGCAGTTCCAACTATGGCTACACCTTC.

V gene TRBV12-5 combines with J gene TRBJ2-1, with D perhaps TRBD1 (5 bases). The germline gives CDR1 LGHNT, CDR2 FRNRAP. The CDR3 is 15 residues long. Trimming took off 2 bases at V and 3 bases at J, with 11 bases between the two ends. In DNA form, the CDR3 reads TGTGCTAGTGGTTTGCGACAGATAGACTACAATGAGCAGTTCTTC. Translated: CASGLRQIDYNEQFF.

The chain is built from TRBV7-2 and TRBJ1-3; D is unclear. The CDR3 loop spans 15 amino acids. Deletions cut 2 bases from V and 0 bases from J, with 8 bases between. Germline V lookup: CDR1 SGHTA, CDR2 FQGNSA. The CDR3 spells CASSLSPISGNTIYF. The CDR3, as DNA: TGTGCCAGCAGCTTAAGCCCCATCTCTGGAAACACCATATATTTT.

This rearrangement joins TRBV5-5 to TRBJ1-1; 7 bases are a match to TRBD1. CDR1 is SGHKS, CDR2 YYEKEE, per germline (reference sequence). The CDR3 has 16 amino acids. V lost 3 bases and J lost 2; bases outside the gene matches: 10. Written as DNA, the CDR3 is TGTGCCAGCAGCTCCCAGGCAGGGGGACTAAACACTGAAGCTTTCTTT. Protein product: CASSSQAGGLNTEAFF. Drawing the rest from reference TRBV5-5 and TRBJ1-1, the complete variable domain is DAGVTQSPTHLIKTRGQQVTLRCSPISGHKSVSWYQQVLGQGPQFIFQYYEKEERGRGNFPDRFSARQFPNYSSELNVNALLLGDSALYLCASSSQAGGLNTEAFFGQGTRLTVV.

This clone was counted only a few times. The chain couples TRBV6-1 to TRBJ2-7; either TRBD1 or TRBD2 may fit D (7 bases each). Germline-derived CDR1 and CDR2 are MNHNS and SASEGT. This CDR3 contains 15 residues. Between the trimmed V and J ends, which lost 4 bases and 2 bases, there was a span of 15 bases. CDR3 in DNA: TGTGCCAGCAGTGTGAACAGGGGAGGGCCCTACGAGCAGTACTTC. Amino acid sequence: CASSVNRGGPYEQYF.

Written as DNA, the CDR3 is TGTGCCAGCACCCGAGGGGACATTCAGTACTTC. It codes for CASTRGDIQYF. The rearrangement joins TRBV27 to TRBJ2-4; D is possibly TRBD1 or TRBD2 (5 bases each). Germline lookup yields CDR1 MNHEY and CDR2 SMNVEV (reference sequence). This CDR3 region has 11 residues. The germline V and J ends were trimmed by 7 bases and 8 bases, with 9 bases remaining between them.

V is TRBV5-8 and J is TRBJ2-3; 10 nucleotides line up with TRBD2. The CDR3 has 15 amino acids. J gave up 0 bases and V 2 bases, and 0 bases lay outside the gene matches. Germline loops: CDR1 SGHTS, CDR2 YDEGEE. CDR3 in DNA: TGTGCCAGCAGCTTACTAGCGGGGAGCACAGATACGCAGTATTTT. This codes for CASSLLAGSTDTQYF. The whole variable domain, remainder taken from reference TRBV5-8 and TRBJ2-3, is EAGVTQSPTHLIKTRGQQATLRCSPISGHTSVYWYQQALGLGLQFLLWYDEGEERNRGNFPPRFSGRQFPNYSSELNVNALELEDSALYLCASSLLAGSTDTQYFGPGTRLTVL.

The chain uses TRBV9 and TRBJ1-2; no firm D call. Trimming shortened V by 1 base and J by 8 bases, and 6 bases separated the two germline ends. Looked up from germline, CDR1 is SGDLS and CDR2 is YYNGEE. The CDR3 runs to 11 residues. The chain's CDR3 is CASSVQAGYTF. The CDR3 DNA sequence: TGTGCCAGCAGCGTACAGGCGGGCTACACCTTC.

The chain carries TRBV5-8 and TRBJ1-2, with no clear D. Germline assignment: CDR1 SGHTS and CDR2 YDEGEE. CDR3 length equals 11 residues. Between the trimmed V and J ends, which lost 3 bases and 5 bases, there was a span of 5 bases. CDR3 in amino acids: CASSSSYGYTF. CDR3 coding DNA: TGTGCCAGCAGCTCATCATATGGCTACACCTTC.

V and J are TRBV5-4 and TRBJ1-6, with D perhaps TRBD1 (5 bases). The length of the CDR3 is 15 residues. Germline V lookup: CDR1 SGHNT, CDR2 YYREEE (reference sequence). V lost 4 bases and J lost 2, with 10 bases in between. The CDR3 here is CASSPGTPYNSPLHF. The CDR3 nucleotides are TGTGCCAGCAGCCCCGGGACTCCCTATAATTCACCCCTCCACTTT.

This chain links TRBV27 with TRBJ2-5; tentatively, D is TRBD1 (6 bases). The V and J ends lost 0 bases and 2 bases respectively, with 13 bases between them. CDR3 size: 16 residues. The germline CDR1 and CDR2 sequences are MNHEY and SMNVEV (reference sequence). The CDR3 DNA reads as TGTGCCAGCAGTTTATCGATAGGCCAGGGGCAAGAGACCCAGTACTTC. It encodes CASSLSIGQGQETQYF.

The V call is TRBV19, the J call TRBJ1-2, with D unresolved. V shed 3 bases and J shed 4 bases, with 9 bases lying between them. This CDR3 is built from 13 residues. The germline gives CDR1 LNHDA, CDR2 SQIVND (reference sequence). CDR3: CASSIGVVYGYTF. The CDR3 DNA follows: TGTGCCAGTAGTATCGGGGTGGTCTATGGCTACACCTTC.

The rearrangement links TRBV5-1 to TRBJ1-4, with D perhaps TRBD1 (5 bases). V lost 2 bases, J lost 8 bases, and 10 bases lay in between. Germline CDR1 and CDR2: SGHRS and YFSETQ. The CDR3 length is 13 residues. The chain's CDR3 is CASSLGENEKLFF. The CDR3 DNA reads as TGCGCCAGCAGCTTAGGGGAGAACGAAAAACTGTTTTTT.

The chain is built from TRBV5-1 and TRBJ1-1, with D unclear. The CDR3 extends over 14 amino acids. The ends were cut back, 0 bases at V and 1 base at J, with 7 bases in the middle. Germline assignment: CDR1 SGHRS and CDR2 YFSETQ. The CDR3 region is CASSLVGGNTEAFF. CDR3 DNA: TGCGCCAGCAGCTTGGTGGGAGGGAACACTGAAGCTTTCTTT.

This CDR3 reads CASSPTGIWNTGELFF. The CDR3 nucleotides read TGTGCCAGCAGCCCCACAGGGATCTGGAACACCGGGGAGCTGTTTTTT. V and J are TRBV5-6 and TRBJ2-2; weak D call: TRBD1 (6 bases). The CDR3 totals 16 residues. Trimming removed 4 bases at V and 1 base at J, with 14 bases between. Looked up from germline, CDR1 is SGHDT and CDR2 is YYEEEE.

The rearrangement joins TRBV7-9 to TRBJ2-7, with D unclear. Germline CDR1 and CDR2: SEHNR and FQNEAQ (reference sequence). V lost 2 bases and J lost 4, with 6 bases in between. This CDR3 has 12 amino acids. The CDR3, as DNA: TGTGCCAGCAGCTTATCTGTGTACGAGCAGTACGTC. It is translated as CASSLSVYEQYV.

This clone was seen more than once but under ten times. The chain joins TRBV13 to TRBJ2-7, with D maybe TRBD1 (5 bases). Trimming pared 6 bases from V and 4 bases from J, leaving 19 bases between. CDR3 length: 15 residues. Germline V gene data show CDR1 as PRHDT and CDR2 as FYEKMQ (reference sequence). The CDR3 region has the DNA TGTGCCAGCAGGAAGGGCAGGGAACAAATTTACGAGCAGTACTTC. Its protein product is CASRKGREQIYEQYF.

V gene TRBV27 combines with J gene TRBJ1-2; no definite D call. Germline assignment: CDR1 MNHEY and CDR2 SMNVEV (reference sequence). The CDR3 loop spans 13 amino acids. Trimming took off 4 bases at V and 7 bases at J, with 13 bases between the two ends. CDR3 region: CASSSFYIGGYTF. The CDR3 nucleotides read TGTGCCAGCAGTTCTTTTTATATAGGTGGCTACACCTTC.

The chain has TRBV5-1 and TRBJ2-5, with D unclear. Germline-derived CDR1 and CDR2 are SGHRS and YFSETQ. V was clipped by 7 bases and J by 1 base, with 8 bases between them. CDR3 length: 12 amino acids. The CDR3 loop reads CASGNSQETQYF. CDR3 in DNA: TGCGCCAGCGGAAACAGCCAAGAGACCCAGTACTTC. The whole variable domain, remainder taken from reference TRBV5-1 and TRBJ2-5, is KAGVTQTPRYLIKTRGQQVTLSCSPISGHRSVSWYQQTPGQGLQFLFEYFSETQRNKGNFPGRFSGRQFSNSRSEMNVSTLELGDSALYLCASGNSQETQYFGPGTRLLVL.

The chain carries TRBV28 and TRBJ1-2, with TRBD1 matching 8 bases. CDR3 length: 16 amino acids. Germline-derived CDR1 and CDR2 are MDHEN and SYDVKM. V lost 3 bases to trimming and J lost 1 base; unmatched junction nucleotides: 7. The CDR3 here is CASSFSGGARNYGYTF. In DNA, the CDR3 is TGTGCCAGCAGTTTTTCAGGGGGCGCACGTAACTATGGCTACACCTTC.